The clone carrying this T cell receptor beta chain was detected once. What it binds is unknown. Amplification used 60 Vbeta primers and 13 Jbeta primers. TCRdb keeps only in-frame clones here, not all; method: immunoSEQ multiplex PCR. The sample consists of more than 140,000 clones, roughly 77% of them appearing once. These data belong to a study of cytomegalovirus exposure and HLA in healthy donors. Whole-study results and caveats: In an earlier analysis, most TCR beta V segments were productive about 90% or about 30% of the time. In presence/absence analyses, roughly uniform sequencing depth across donors was assumed.

Germline V gene sequence: CDR1 MNHEY, CDR2 SMNVEV (reference sequence). V was clipped by 3 bases and J by 5 bases; unmatched bases: 7. This CDR3 comprises 15 residues. The TCR was taken from a man between 40 and 49 years old in good health and CMV-seronegative. The chain is built from TRBV27 and TRBJ2-5; 9 bases are a match to TRBD1. The material sequenced was PBMCs. CDR3: CASSLAGTGRETQYF. The CDR3 coding sequence is TGTGCCAGCAGTTTGGCCGGGACAGGGAGGGAGACCCAGTACTTC.